This TCR beta chain was observed in a study of cytomegalovirus exposure and HLA in healthy donors. Overall study findings and caveats: Owing to their indistinguishability, certain V segments, notably TRBV6-2 and TRBV6-3, were excluded. Analyses of presence and absence presupposed an approximately uniform sequencing depth across donors.

PCR involved 60 Vbeta and 13 Jbeta primers. Generated by immunoSEQ multiplex PCR, the TCRdb table keeps only in-frame clones and is missing some. The sample holds 200,000 or so clones; less than 90% are singletons and the top ten take about 0.25%. In regard to this clone: Its matching antigen is unknown.

Germline V gene lookup returns CDR1 SGHNT and CDR2 YYREEE (reference sequence). V shed 4 bases and J shed 5 bases, with 24 bases lying between them. This CDR3 comprises 17 residues. This clonotype originated in a boy younger than 18 in good health and CMV-seronegative. Sequencing was carried out using PBMCs. The J gene is TRBJ1-1, the V gene TRBV5-4; possibly TRBD1 for D (5 bases). The chain's CDR3 is CASSGPRPGFGITEAFF. For the CDR3, the DNA is TGTGCCAGCAGCGGTCCTCGGCCAGGGTTTGGTATTACTGAAGCTTTCTTT.